This TCR beta chain was found in a study of blood T cell repertoires in COVID-19. The CDR3 is 16 amino acids. With V trimmed by 5 bases and J by 2 bases, 7 bases remained unmatched. Germline loops: CDR1 LNHDA, CDR2 SQIVND (reference sequence). Authors' analysis steps: Using reference gene primer amplification, nucleated cell counts were estimated. Measured with immunoSEQ multiplex PCR; TCRdb has only the in-frame clones, and not every one. That table supplies the V and J calls and clone size; D and trimming were determined from the DNA. Here the sample spans 70,000 to 95,000 clones, approximately 92% being singletons.

This chain joins TRBV19 and TRBJ2-1; 9 bases agree with TRBD2. Sequenced: peripheral blood. The receptor's source is a woman aged 55-70 years with active COVID-19. The CDR3 bases are TGTGCCAGTAGTCGCTCCGGGACTAGCACCTACAATGAGCAGTTCTTC. This gives the protein CASSRSGTSTYNEQFF.